This TCR beta chain emerged from a study of OX40 agonist ivuxolimab in advanced cancers. Produced via immunoSEQ multiplex PCR; TCRdb's table is partial and in-frame only. The profile shows nearly 80,000 clones, about 94% of them singletons. About this clone: Its antigen is undetermined.

Whole-study findings and limits: Researchers report that CD8+ T cells had, on average, more expanded clones than CD4+.

The sample consisted of CD4+ or CD8+ T cells sorted from blood, taken in a trial of the OX40 agonist ivuxolimab. The sequence was collected from an adult with an advanced solid tumor such as melanoma, head and neck, liver or kidney cancer.

The CDR3 sequence: CASSKDTYEQYF. CDR3 sequence (DNA): TGTGCCAGCAGCAAAGACACGTACGAGCAGTACTTC. The chain recombines TRBV21-1 with TRBJ2-7; the DNA was not compared with TRBD1, the D call given in the table. TRBV21-1 represents a pseudogene. This CDR3 spans 12 amino acids.